The entry below gives a single T cell receptor beta chain sequence along with its context. Its antigen is undetermined. V was clipped by 4 bases and J by 3 bases, with 11 bases between them. CDR1 is SGHNT and CDR2 is YYREEE in the germline V gene (reference sequence). CDR3 length: 13 residues. This specimen comes from a study of OX40 agonist ivuxolimab in advanced cancers. Study-wide context: Ivuxolimab, an antibody that agonizes OX40 (CD134), was administered to the patients.

Broader study findings: Expanded clones tended on average to be more numerous among CD8+ T cells than CD4+. In the 0.1-3.0 mg/kg groups, partial responders showed among the lowest expansion.

Data came from immunoSEQ multiplex PCR; TCRdb stores just in-frame clones and leaves some out. The sample consists of 80,000 to 100,000 clones, 85% to 95% of them appearing once. The sequences come from CD4+ or CD8+ T cells sorted from blood, collected in a trial of the OX40 agonist ivuxolimab. The receptor comes from an adult with an advanced solid tumor such as melanoma, head and neck, liver or kidney cancer. The chain carries TRBV5-4 and TRBJ2-7, with no clear D. The CDR3 reads CASSPGLGYEQYF. CDR3 coding DNA: TGTGCCAGCAGCCCGGGCTTAGGCTACGAGCAGTACTTC. Complete variable domain (other parts from reference TRBV5-4 and TRBJ2-7): ETGVTQSPTHLIKTRGQQVTLRCSSQSGHNTVSWYQQALGQGPQFIFQYYREEENGRGNFPPRFSGLQFPNYSSELNVNALELDDSALYLCASSPGLGYEQYFGPGTRLTVT.